Each of the 5 T cell receptor beta chains below was sequenced from the same sample in a study of shared clonotypes between healthy human individuals. Generated by immunoSEQ multiplex PCR, the TCRdb table keeps only in-frame clones and is missing some. The sample lists about 330,000 clones, over 75% seen once, with 15% to 20% in the top ten. The specimen was memory CD8+ T cells sorted from blood. Described subset: CD45RO+ cells pooled with CCR7-negative TemRA cells. The receptors come from a man between 18 and 35 years old in good health.

The genes are TRBV7-9 and TRBJ2-7; possible D gene TRBD2, 6 bases. V lost 4 bases to trimming and J lost 6 bases, with 19 bases between them. Germline V gives CDR1 SEHNR, CDR2 FQNEAQ (reference sequence). The CDR3 is 15 residues long. CDR3 sequence: CASSSGARMGGEQYF. The CDR3 nucleotides read TGTGCCAGCAGCTCCGGGGCCCGGATGGGGGGCGAGCAGTACTTC. Together with reference TRBV7-9 and TRBJ2-7, the CDR3 gives the full variable domain: DTGVSQNPRHKITKRGQNVTFRCDPISEHNRLYWYRQTLGQGPEFLTYFQNEAQLEKSRLLSDRFSAERPKGSFSTLEIQRTEQGDSAMYLCASSSGARMGGEQYFGPGTRLTVT.

The chain couples TRBV6-5 to TRBJ1-6; TRBD1 matches at 7 bases. Germline-derived CDR1 and CDR2 are MNHEY and SVGAGI. Losses at the gene ends were 2 bases for V and 15 bases for J; bases not matched to a gene: 7. The CDR3 spans 13 residues. The CDR3 region has the DNA TGTGCCAGCAGTTACGTCGGGACAGAACTCCTCCACTTT. It is translated as CASSYVGTELLHF.

The chain combines TRBV28 with TRBJ1-2; 9 nucleotides align to TRBD1. CDR1 and CDR2 from the germline V gene are MDHEN and SYDVKM. CDR3 length: 14 residues. Trimming took 5 bases from V and 3 from J; bases not matched to a gene: 4. The chain's CDR3 is CASSRTGEYYGYTF. The CDR3 nucleotides read TGTGCCAGCAGTCGGACAGGGGAGTACTATGGCTACACCTTC.

This chain uses TRBV6-1 with TRBJ2-7, with a tentative D call TRBD2 (6 bases). The CDR3 has 14 amino acids. Germline CDR1 is MNHNS and CDR2 is SASEGT. Between the trimmed V and J ends, which lost 6 bases and 5 bases, there was a span of 17 bases. The DNA of the CDR3 is TGTGCCAGCAGCGCACTAGCATCGGTCCACGAGCAGTACTTC. It specifies CASSALASVHEQYF.

V gene TRBV27 combines with J gene TRBJ2-5; TRBD1 aligns across 7 bases. CDR3 length: 15 residues. CDR1 MNHEY and CDR2 SMNVEV come from the germline V gene (reference sequence). The V segment lost 4 bases and the J segment 1 base; nucleotides outside the gene matches: 6. For the CDR3, the DNA is TGTGCCAGCAGTTCGACCGGGACAGTCCAAGAGACCCAGTACTTC. Translating it yields CASSSTGTVQETQYF.